The sequence of this T cell receptor (beta chain) was determined in a study of beta chain features in type 1 diabetes. Unmatched junction bases numbered 12, after V lost 8 bases and J lost 6 bases. Per germline, CDR1 GTSNPN and CDR2 SVGIG (reference sequence). The CDR3 contains 13 residues. Reverse transcription of all isolated RNA meant that expressed TCRB transcripts were sequenced. The assay was immunoSEQ multiplex PCR, and TCRdb's table has in-frame clones only and misses some. This sample yields about 68,000 clones, of which nearly 50% are seen a single time; 0.65% to 0.85% belongs to the top ten. This clone was seen a single time. As yet, its antigen is unknown. Notes on the study in general: TCRB CDR3 length was moderately but significantly reduced in all four CD4+ subsets of Type 1 diabetes patients.

The rearrangement joins TRBV30 to TRBJ1-1; TRBD1 matches 7 bases. What was sequenced was central memory CD4+ T cells from blood. The TCR sequence derives from a man aged 30 to 39 with type 1 diabetes. CDR3 amino acids: CATNRGGSAEAFF. The CDR3 coding sequence is TGTGCCACAAACAGGGGAGGTAGCGCTGAAGCTTTCTTT.